This T cell receptor beta chain comes out of a study of T cells in Graves' hyperthyroidism and ophthalmopathy. Amplification targeted TCR beta CDR3 regions from RNA transcripts. HTBI primers drove first-round RT-PCR of the TCR CDR3. TCRdb ran MiXCR on the multiplex PCR reads and lists one entry per CDR3 protein. There are some 300,000 distinct CDR3 sequences in the sample; approximately 17% occur only once, and 33% lies in the top ten. Broader study findings: Model predictions of ophthalmopathy came a median approximately 6.2 months before onset.

The source of the PBMCs was more than 9.5 ml of fresh peripheral blood. Points on this clonotype: Its antigen is not identified.

The V segment lost 4 bases and the J segment 3 bases; nucleotides outside the gene matches: 11. Germline lookup yields CDR1 MNHEY and CDR2 SMNVEV (reference sequence). The CDR3 is made up of 16 amino acids. Sequenced sample: blood. The receptor was derived from a man aged 25 to 45 with Graves' hyperthyroidism. This chain uses TRBV27 with TRBJ2-7; 8 bases are a match to TRBD1. The CDR3 here is CASSYTGAGGGYEQYF. The CDR3 bases are TGTGCCAGCAGTTACACCGGGGCAGGGGGCGGCTACGAGCAGTACTTC.